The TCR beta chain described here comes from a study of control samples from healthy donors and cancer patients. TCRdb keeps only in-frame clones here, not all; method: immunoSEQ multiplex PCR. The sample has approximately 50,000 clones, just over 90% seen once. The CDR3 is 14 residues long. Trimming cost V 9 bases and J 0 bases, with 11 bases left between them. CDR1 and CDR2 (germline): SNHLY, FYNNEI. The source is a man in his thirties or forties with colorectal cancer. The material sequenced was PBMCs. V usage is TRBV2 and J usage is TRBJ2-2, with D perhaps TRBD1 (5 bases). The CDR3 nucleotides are TGTGCCAGTGGTAGGGGCCCGAACACCGGGGAGCTGTTTTTT. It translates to CASGRGPNTGELFF.